This T cell receptor beta chain was retrieved from a study of CD8 T cells in ankylosing spondylitis. This CDR3 is built from 16 residues. Germline CDR1 SGHTA, CDR2 FQGNSA. Germline trimming cut 5 bases from V and 9 bases from J; bases unmatched to any gene: 12. Study results and caveats: What appeared characteristic of ankylosing spondylitis blood was a TCR beta motif of 7 or 8 highly homologous variants. Significantly higher representation of disease-linked clones was reported for matched ankylosing spondylitis synovial fluid.

Concerning this clonotype itself: The antigen is not known.

Each TCR beta library was made by quantitative 5'-RACE that incorporated molecular barcodes. TCRdb reprocessed the 5' RACE reads with MiXCR, giving one entry per CDR3 protein. This sample has some 840,000 distinct CDR3 sequences, with 10% to 15% found just once. The source is a male donor with ankylosing spondylitis. The source material was blood, either unsorted or a sorted T cell fraction (not recorded which). The chain recombines TRBV7-2 with TRBJ1-6; 8 nucleotides line up with TRBD1. In DNA, the CDR3 is TGTGCCAGCAGCCCCTTTGTGAGGGACAGGAGTTCACCCCTCCACTTT. It codes for CASSPFVRDRSSPLHF. Drawing the rest from reference TRBV7-2 and TRBJ1-6, the complete variable domain is GAGVSQSPSNKVTEKGKDVELRCDPISGHTALYWYRQSLGQGLEFLIYFQGNSAPDKSGLPSDRFSAERTGGSVSTLTIQRTQQEDSAVYLCASSPFVRDRSSPLHFGNGTRLTVT.